The rows below give T cell receptor beta chains drawn from one sample of a study of cytomegalovirus exposure and HLA in healthy donors. Data came from immunoSEQ multiplex PCR; TCRdb stores just in-frame clones and leaves some out. Among some 150,000 clones listed, roughly 82% were seen once. The material sequenced was PBMCs. The receptors were sampled from a man aged 45-60 years in good health and CMV-seropositive. The CDR3 runs from the conserved cysteine through the conserved F or W. The D gene is left open where the match is weak. For some rows the clone size is stated as once, few or many, or as a class when expanded; others skip it.

V gene: TRBV29-1; clone size: once; D gene: NA; J gene: TRBJ1-1; CDR3 protein: CSISLVNTEAFF; CDR3 DNA: TGCAGTATAAGCCTAGTGAACACTGAAGCTTTCTTT
V gene: TRBV28; clone size: few; D gene: NA; J gene: TRBJ1-2; CDR3 protein: CASSSFDRTIREDYGYTF; CDR3 DNA: TGTGCCAGCAGTTCGTTCGACAGAACTATAAGAGAGGACTATGGCTACACCTTC
V gene: TRBV6-4; clone size: once; D gene: NA; J gene: TRBJ2-3; CDR3 protein: CASSEARTDTQYF; CDR3 DNA: TGTGCCAGCAGTGAGGCTAGAACAGATACGCAGTATTTT
V gene: TRBV9; clone size: NA; D gene: NA; J gene: TRBJ1-2; CDR3 protein: CASNLGNSNYGYTF; CDR3 DNA: TGTGCCAGCAACCTAGGAAACTCTAACTATGGCTACACCTTC
V gene: TRBV20-1; clone size: NA; D gene: TRBD1; J gene: TRBJ2-1; CDR3 protein: CSALGQVEQFF; CDR3 DNA: TGCAGTGCCCTGGGACAGGTTGAGCAGTTCTTC
V gene: TRBV7-6; clone size: NA; D gene: NA; J gene: TRBJ2-7; CDR3 protein: CASSLETERSDEQYF; CDR3 DNA: TGTGCCAGCAGCTTAGAGACAGAAAGGTCCGACGAGCAGTACTTC
V gene: TRBV29-1; clone size: once; D gene: TRBD2; J gene: TRBJ2-7; CDR3 protein: CSVDQTSGSGEQYF; CDR3 DNA: TGCAGCGTTGACCAGACTAGCGGGAGCGGGGAGCAGTACTTC
V gene: TRBV7-9; clone size: NA; D gene: NA; J gene: TRBJ2-7; CDR3 protein: CASSLAGPPTYEQYF; CDR3 DNA: TGTGCCAGCAGCTTGGCAGGGCCCCCGACCTACGAGCAGTACTTC
V gene: TRBV28; clone size: few; D gene: NA; J gene: TRBJ1-6; CDR3 protein: CASSPTGNSPLHF; CDR3 DNA: TGTGCCAGCAGCCCCACAGGGAATTCACCCCTCCACTTT
V gene: TRBV11-1; clone size: few; D gene: NA; J gene: TRBJ2-5; CDR3 protein: CASSKVRGGETQYF; CDR3 DNA: TGTGCCAGCAGCAAGGTTAGGGGGGGAGAGACCCAGTACTTC
V gene: TRBV30; clone size: NA; D gene: TRBD2; J gene: TRBJ2-1; CDR3 protein: CAWRPIAGGRNEQFF; CDR3 DNA: TGTGCCTGGAGGCCTATAGCGGGGGGGCGGAATGAGCAGTTCTTC
V gene: TRBV5-8; clone size: NA; D gene: NA; J gene: TRBJ1-3; CDR3 protein: CASSLPRGGNTIYF; CDR3 DNA: TGTGCCAGCAGCTTGCCCAGGGGAGGAAACACCATATATTTT
V gene: TRBV5-4; clone size: NA; D gene: TRBD1; J gene: TRBJ2-7; CDR3 protein: CASSHAPGRGTYEQYF; CDR3 DNA: TGTGCCAGCAGCCACGCGCCTGGCAGGGGGACCTACGAGCAGTACTTC
V gene: TRBV5-1; clone size: NA; D gene: TRBD2; J gene: TRBJ2-2; CDR3 protein: CASSLRLAGHTGELFF; CDR3 DNA: TGCGCCAGCAGCTTGCGGCTAGCGGGACACACCGGGGAGCTGTTTTTT
V gene: TRBV5-5; clone size: NA; D gene: NA; J gene: TRBJ2-1; CDR3 protein: CASSGGGRRAVYEQFF; CDR3 DNA: TGTGCCAGCAGCGGGGGTGGGCGGAGGGCAGTGTATGAGCAGTTCTTC
V gene: TRBV6-6; clone size: NA; D gene: NA; J gene: TRBJ2-4; CDR3 protein: CAGRGFGSKNIQYF; CDR3 DNA: TGTGCCGGACGGGGGTTCGGGTCCAAAAACATTCAGTACTTC
V gene: TRBV13; clone size: once; D gene: TRBD1; J gene: TRBJ1-2; CDR3 protein: CASSLDRRGYTF; CDR3 DNA: TGTGCCAGCAGCCTGGACAGGCGCGGCTACACCTTC
V gene: TRBV28; clone size: NA; D gene: NA; J gene: TRBJ1-5; CDR3 protein: CASSFAGFGNQPQHF; CDR3 DNA: TGTGCCAGCAGTTTCGCGGGCTTCGGCAATCAGCCCCAGCATTTT
V gene: TRBV15; clone size: NA; D gene: TRBD1; J gene: TRBJ1-4; CDR3 protein: CATSSRLQGAREKLFF; CDR3 DNA: TGTGCCACCAGCAGTCGCTTGCAGGGGGCGCGGGAAAAACTGTTTTTT
V gene: TRBV4-3; clone size: NA; D gene: NA; J gene: TRBJ1-6; CDR3 protein: CASSQERLPPLHF; CDR3 DNA: TGCGCCAGCAGCCAAGAAAGACTGCCACCCCTCCACTTT
V gene: TRBV6-5; clone size: NA; D gene: NA; J gene: TRBJ1-1; CDR3 protein: CASSPTGLNTEAFF; CDR3 DNA: TGTGCCAGCAGCCCGACAGGTTTGAACACTGAAGCTTTCTTT
V gene: TRBV16; clone size: NA; D gene: NA; J gene: TRBJ1-2; CDR3 protein: CASSQPLGRSWGYTF; CDR3 DNA: TGTGCCAGCAGCCAGCCTCTCGGGAGGTCGTGGGGCTACACCTTC
V gene: TRBV29-1; clone size: NA; D gene: TRBD2; J gene: TRBJ2-1; CDR3 protein: CSGTTGTSFGNEQFF; CDR3 DNA: TGCAGCGGGACTACCGGGACTAGTTTCGGCAATGAGCAGTTCTTC
V gene: TRBV6-4; clone size: NA; D gene: TRBD1; J gene: TRBJ2-6; CDR3 protein: CASSDSGQAYSGANVLTF; CDR3 DNA: TGTGCCAGCAGTGACTCGGGACAGGCTTACTCTGGGGCCAACGTCCTGACTTTC
V gene: TRBV7-2; clone size: NA; D gene: TRBD1; J gene: TRBJ2-5; CDR3 protein: CASSGDREETQYF; CDR3 DNA: TGTGCCAGCAGTGGGGACAGGGAGGAGACCCAGTACTTC